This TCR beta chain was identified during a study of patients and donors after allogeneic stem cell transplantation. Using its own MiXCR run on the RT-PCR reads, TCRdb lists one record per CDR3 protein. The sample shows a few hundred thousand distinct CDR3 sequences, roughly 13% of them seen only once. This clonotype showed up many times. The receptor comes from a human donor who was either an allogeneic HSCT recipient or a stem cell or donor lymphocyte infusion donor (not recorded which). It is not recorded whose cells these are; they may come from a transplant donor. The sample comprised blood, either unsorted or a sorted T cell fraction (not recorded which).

CDR3 in amino acids: CASSYKNTGELFF. The CDR3 DNA reads TGTGCCAGCAGTTACAAAAACACCGGGGAGCTGTTTTTT. V gene TRBV12-3 or TRBV12-4 combines with J gene TRBJ2-2; no firm D call. V lost 4 bases, J lost 2 bases, and 5 bases lay in between. CDR3 length: 13 residues.